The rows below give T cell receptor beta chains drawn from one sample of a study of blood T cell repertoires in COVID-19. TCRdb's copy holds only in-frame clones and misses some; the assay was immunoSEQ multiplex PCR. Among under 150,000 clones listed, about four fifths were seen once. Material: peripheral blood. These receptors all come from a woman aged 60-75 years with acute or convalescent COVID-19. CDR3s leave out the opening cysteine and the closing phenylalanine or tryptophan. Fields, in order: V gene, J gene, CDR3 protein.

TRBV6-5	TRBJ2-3	ASSYSGRGLTDTQY
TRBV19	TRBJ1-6	ASSPDRAYNSPLH
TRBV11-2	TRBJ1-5	ASSLSKGTGMDQPQH
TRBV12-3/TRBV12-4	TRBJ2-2	ASTESPGELF
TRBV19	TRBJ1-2	ASSRQGFFRGYT
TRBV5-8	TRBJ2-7	ASSLGSGLGYEQY
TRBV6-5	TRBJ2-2	ASQSGGGNTGELF
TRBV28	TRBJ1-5	ASSDRGGNQPQH
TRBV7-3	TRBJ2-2	ASSHTGAGELF
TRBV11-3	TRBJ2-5	ASSRRAETAQETQY
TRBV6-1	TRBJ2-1	ASSERRVSGSREQF
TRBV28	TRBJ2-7	ASSFSPSYEQY
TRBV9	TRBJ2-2	ASSQTSGRFGGELF
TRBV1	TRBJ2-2	TSSQATSGSSGELF
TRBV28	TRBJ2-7	ASRDDRESPLTPYEQY
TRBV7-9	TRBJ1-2	ASSRSGGSFNGYT
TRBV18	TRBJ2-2	ASSPPGLANTGELF
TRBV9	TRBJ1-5	ASSVEGDGQAQH
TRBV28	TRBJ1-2	ASSASGQGRLGGYT
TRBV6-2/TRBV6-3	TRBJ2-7	ASSRPGTGNDEQY
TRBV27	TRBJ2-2	ASRRTSGRRGGGELF
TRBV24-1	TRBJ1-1	ATRPRGGGNTEAF
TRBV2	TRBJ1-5	ASSPGTAHNQPQH
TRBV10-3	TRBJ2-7	AITQGTGTYEQY
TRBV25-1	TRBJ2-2	ASSEPAGPHTGELF
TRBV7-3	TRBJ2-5	ASSTGPPVGTQY
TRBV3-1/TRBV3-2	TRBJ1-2	ASSQVLTLSFYGYT
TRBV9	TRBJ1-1	ASSVAMDRGSRTF
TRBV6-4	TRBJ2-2	ASSGQAAGELF
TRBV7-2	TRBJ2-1	ASSKTSSEAYNEQF
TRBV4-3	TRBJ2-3	ASSRKGWEGDTQY
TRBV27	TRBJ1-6	ASSSGDRGNSPLH
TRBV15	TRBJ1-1	ATSRDRGNTEAF
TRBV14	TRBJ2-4	ASSHLAKNIQY
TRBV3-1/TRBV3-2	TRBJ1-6	ASSQANGVGVGPNSPLH
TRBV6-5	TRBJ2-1	ASSTTGDNEQF
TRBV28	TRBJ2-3	AYRDKTSTDTQY
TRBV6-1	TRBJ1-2	ASSDGGSVDYGYT
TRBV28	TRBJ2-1	ASKTLRGGDEQF
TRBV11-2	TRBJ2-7	ASSLVVSPYEQY
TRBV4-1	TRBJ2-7	ASSQDSMGAYEQY
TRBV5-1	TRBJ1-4	ASSFTDRGEKLF
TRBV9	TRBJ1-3	ASSVGTGGNTIY
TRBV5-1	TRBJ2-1	ASSLVGGRGRNEQF
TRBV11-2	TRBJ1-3	ASSLEPPTGTGNTIY
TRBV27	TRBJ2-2	ATSPRVSTGELF
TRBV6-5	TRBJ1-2	ASSYSAEGYGYT
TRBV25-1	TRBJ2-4	ASSRTGKNIQY
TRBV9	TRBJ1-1	ASSVLGRNTEAF
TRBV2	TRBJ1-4	ASHPTGTGGQFGLGEKLF
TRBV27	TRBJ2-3	ASWRQVHTQY
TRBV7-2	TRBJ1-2	ASSLLEGGYT
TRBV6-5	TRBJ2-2	ASSFGGRNTGELF
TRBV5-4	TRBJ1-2	ASSTGQVGSGYGYT